Listed here are 5 T cell receptor beta chains from one sample, sequenced in a study of cytomegalovirus exposure and HLA in healthy donors. PCR employed 60 Vbeta and 13 Jbeta primers. The table came from immunoSEQ multiplex PCR; TCRdb's copy has only in-frame clones and leaves some out. The profile shows 100,000 or so clones, roughly 80% of them singletons. Specimen: PBMCs. Receptors were obtained from a female donor in good health and CMV-seropositive.

The rearrangement joins TRBV5-1 to TRBJ2-1; 11 bases agree with TRBD1. The ends lost 4 bases at V and 3 bases at J; junction bases unmatched: 3. Germline CDR1 is SGHRS and CDR2 is YFSETQ. The CDR3 has 15 amino acids. The CDR3 DNA reads TGCGCCAGCAGCGGGGGACAGGGGGGCTACAATGAGCAGTTCTTC. It yields the protein CASSGGQGGYNEQFF.

The V gene is TRBV5-1, the J gene TRBJ2-3; perhaps TRBD2 as D (7 bases). The CDR3 is made up of 16 amino acids. V lost 0 bases to trimming and J lost 3 bases, with 14 bases between them. CDR1 and CDR2 (germline): SGHRS, YFSETQ. CDR3 amino acids: CASSLVGGAGTDTQYF. Written as DNA, the CDR3 is TGCGCCAGCAGCTTGGTTGGGGGGGCTGGTACAGATACGCAGTATTTT.

The J gene is TRBJ2-7, the V gene TRBV27; 7 bases line up with TRBD1. Germline V gene lookup returns CDR1 MNHEY and CDR2 SMNVEV (reference sequence). The CDR3 sequence is 16 residues long. Unmatched junction bases numbered 15, after V lost 5 bases and J lost 5 bases. In DNA form, the CDR3 reads TGTGCCAGCAGTCGACGGTTCCGGGACAGTAGCCACGAGCAGTACTTC. Translating gives CASSRRFRDSSHEQYF.

In this sample, this clone turned up a few times. CDR3 loop: CAWSVGDASGGPYEQYF. In DNA form, the CDR3 reads TGTGCCTGGAGTGTAGGGGACGCTAGCGGGGGTCCCTACGAGCAGTACTTC. The V and J genes are TRBV30 and TRBJ2-7; 10 nucleotides line up with TRBD2. This CDR3 is built from 17 residues. The germline CDR1 and CDR2 sequences are GTSNPN and SVGIG (reference sequence). With 0 bases clipped from V and 2 bases from J, the junction kept 10 bases outside the gene matches.

This rearrangement joins TRBV19 to TRBJ1-5; D uncertain. The CDR3 sequence is 11 residues long. Germline values: CDR1 LNHDA, CDR2 SQIVND (reference sequence). Trimming shortened V by 3 bases and J by 9 bases, and 6 bases separated the two germline ends. The CDR3 sequence is CASSICRPQHF. DNA for the CDR3: TGTGCCAGTAGTATCTGCAGGCCCCAGCATTTT.